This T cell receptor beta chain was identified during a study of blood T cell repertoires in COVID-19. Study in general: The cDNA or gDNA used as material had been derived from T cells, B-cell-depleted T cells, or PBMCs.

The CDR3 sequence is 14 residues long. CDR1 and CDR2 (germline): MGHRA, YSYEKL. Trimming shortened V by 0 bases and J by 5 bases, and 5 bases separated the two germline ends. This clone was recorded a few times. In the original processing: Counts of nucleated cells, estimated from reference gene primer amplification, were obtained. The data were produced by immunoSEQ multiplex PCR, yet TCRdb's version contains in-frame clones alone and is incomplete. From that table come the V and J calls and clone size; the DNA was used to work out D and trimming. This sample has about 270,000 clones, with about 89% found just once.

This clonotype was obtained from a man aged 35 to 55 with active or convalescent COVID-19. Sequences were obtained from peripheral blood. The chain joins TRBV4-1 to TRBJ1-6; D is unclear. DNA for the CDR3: TGCGCCAGCAGCCAAGACGGTAATAATTCACCCCTCCACTTT. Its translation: CASSQDGNNSPLHF.